This T cell receptor beta chain was identified during a study of T cells in tumors after PD-1 blockade. Study context: Patients had no prior checkpoint blockade, systemic immunosuppressants, or anti-cancer therapy within 4 weeks. Daily vismodegib 150 mg continued in a subset of anti-PD-1-treated patients. Study-wide results and limits: Expanded exhausted CD8+ clones after therapy were mostly novel clonotypes. Some novel exhausted tumor clones appeared in pre-treatment blood, suggesting peripheral recruitment.

This clone was seen once. The antigen is undetermined. This CDR3 has 13 amino acids. Germline V gene data show CDR1 as LNHDA and CDR2 as SQIVND (reference sequence). V lost 4 bases and J lost 5, with 11 bases in between. TCRdb's copy holds only in-frame clones and misses some; the assay was immunoSEQ multiplex PCR. This table has about 4,200 clones, around 70% appearing once. Time point specified: first of two pre-therapy site-matched biopsies about two months apart. The source material was tumor tissue, sampled before anti-PD-1 treatment. This TCR was sampled from a human donor with basal cell carcinoma. The chain joins TRBV19 to TRBJ2-5; unclear D gene. CDR3 DNA sequence: TGTGCCAGTAGTAGGGCCCCTCAGGAGACCCAGTACTTC. Its protein product is CASSRAPQETQYF.